A single sample gave rise to the 15 T cell receptor beta chains below, sequenced in a study of beta chain features in type 1 diabetes. What was sequenced were expressed TCRB transcripts, since all of the isolated RNA had been reverse transcribed. Measured with immunoSEQ multiplex PCR; TCRdb has only the in-frame clones, and not every one. The table shows roughly 170,000 clones, with about 13% occurring only once. Sequenced sample: central memory CD4+ T cells from blood. These receptors originate from a woman aged 18-35 years in good health.

The V and J genes are TRBV7-8 and TRBJ1-5; TRBD1 matches 10 bases. The CDR3 extends over 15 amino acids. Germline-derived CDR1 and CDR2 are SGHVS and FQNEAQ. The ends lost 4 bases at V and 6 bases at J; junction bases unmatched: 6. This chain's CDR3 is CASSSLTGGFQPQHF. In nucleotides, the CDR3 is TGTGCCAGCAGCTCACTGACAGGGGGCTTTCAGCCCCAGCATTTT.

The chain recombines TRBV7-8 with TRBJ2-2, with TRBD2 matching 13 bases. Germline lookup yields CDR1 SGHVS and CDR2 FQNEAQ. The CDR3 length is 16 residues. Losses at the gene ends were 5 bases for V and 5 bases for J; bases not matched to a gene: 5. The CDR3 spells CASSKLAGGNTGELFF. In DNA, the CDR3 is TGTGCCAGCAGCAAACTAGCGGGAGGGAATACCGGGGAGCTGTTTTTT.

This clone was seen a handful of times. The chain combines TRBV28 with TRBJ2-1, with 10 bases aligning to TRBD2. The junction had 3 bases not matched to a gene; V was cut back by 5 bases and J by 2 bases. CDR3 length: 15 amino acids. Germline V CDR1 and CDR2: MDHEN, SYDVKM. The CDR3 reads CASSPTSGTYNEQFF. CDR3 bases: TGTGCCAGCAGTCCCACTAGCGGGACCTACAATGAGCAGTTCTTC.

This clone was observed a few times. The chain combines TRBV9 with TRBJ2-7; 7 bases map to TRBD2. The CDR3 is made up of 14 amino acids. With 0 bases clipped from V and 4 bases from J, the junction kept 4 bases outside the gene matches. Per germline, CDR1 SGDLS and CDR2 YYNGEE. The CDR3 sequence: CASSVGGSEYEQYF. CDR3 in DNA: TGTGCCAGCAGCGTAGGCGGGAGTGAGTACGAGCAGTACTTC.

This clone occurred a few times. The chain is built from TRBV5-6 and TRBJ2-2; 8 bases map to TRBD2. Trimming removed 3 bases from V and 6 bases from J; junction bases left unmatched: 4. The V gene's germline CDR1 is SGHDT and CDR2 YYEEEE. This CDR3 has 14 amino acids. CDR3 coding DNA: TGTGCCAGCAGCTGGGGACTAGAGGCCGGGGAGCTGTTTTTT. Its protein is CASSWGLEAGELFF.

There are a few counts of this clone. The V gene is TRBV27, the J gene TRBJ1-1, with D perhaps TRBD1 (6 bases). The germline gives CDR1 MNHEY, CDR2 SMNVEV (reference sequence). Between the trimmed V and J ends, which lost 3 bases and 4 bases, there was a span of 15 bases. This CDR3 region has 15 residues. CDR3 loop: CASSFGRGARTEAFF. CDR3 in DNA: TGTGCCAGCAGTTTTGGGCGGGGGGCGCGCACTGAAGCTTTCTTT.

This clone was observed a handful of times. The CDR3 nucleotides read TGTGCCAGCAGCGTAGACAGGCCGGAGCTGTTTTTT. Residues: CASSVDRPELFF. The chain uses TRBV7-7 and TRBJ2-2; D might be TRBD1 (6 bases). Germline V lookup: CDR1 SSHAT, CDR2 FNYEAQ (reference sequence). CDR3 size: 12 residues. V was clipped by 5 bases and J by 10 bases, with 11 bases between them.

The chain joins TRBV10-3 to TRBJ2-3; 7 bases line up with TRBD2. Germline CDR1 is ENHRY and CDR2 is SYGVKD. Trimming took 8 bases from V and 2 from J; bases not matched to a gene: 4. The CDR3 runs to 13 residues. The CDR3 DNA reads TGTGCCATCGCCGGGAGGCCCACAGATACGCAGTATTTT. The encoded protein is CAIAGRPTDTQYF.

J is TRBJ2-1 and V is TRBV19; D gene uncertain. V dropped 4 bases and J dropped 1 base, with 11 bases sitting between them. CDR3 length: 15 residues. Germline CDR1 LNHDA, CDR2 SQIVND (reference sequence). DNA for the CDR3: TGTGCCAGTAGTAGCAACCTAGGATCCTACAATGAGCAGTTCTTC. Its protein product is CASSSNLGSYNEQFF.

This rearrangement joins TRBV29-1 to TRBJ2-2; the match to TRBD1 covers 9 bases. The CDR3 covers 14 residues. The germline V gene encodes CDR1 SQVTM and CDR2 ANQGSEA. Trimming cost V 5 bases and J 6 bases; bases outside gene matches: 7. The CDR3 DNA reads TGCAGCGTTAAGGACAGGGGATTTGCCGGGGAGCTGTTTTTT. Its translation: CSVKDRGFAGELFF.

The chain links TRBV7-2 to TRBJ2-5, with 8 nucleotides matching TRBD1. This CDR3 has 19 amino acids. Germline values: CDR1 SGHTA, CDR2 FQGNSA. Trimming took 2 bases from V and 5 from J; bases not matched to a gene: 19. The CDR3 loop is CASSLSGGLGGTPGETQYF. CDR3 in DNA: TGTGCCAGCAGCTTATCAGGGGGCCTTGGGGGTACCCCTGGGGAGACCCAGTACTTC. Variable domain in full (rest from reference TRBV7-2 and TRBJ2-5): GAGVSQSPSNKVTEKGKDVELRCDPISGHTALYWYRQSLGQGLEFLIYFQGNSAPDKSGLPSDRFSAERTGGSVSTLTIQRTQQEDSAVYLCASSLSGGLGGTPGETQYFGPGTRLLVL.

Regarding this clone: Other nucleotide sequences in the sample specify the same CDR3. V is TRBV7-3 and J is TRBJ2-7, with D possibly TRBD2 on 6 matching bases. Trimming cost V 0 bases and J 6 bases, with 6 bases left between them. This CDR3 contains 12 residues. In germline, CDR1 is SGHTA, CDR2 FQGTGA. The CDR3 DNA reads TGTGCCAGCAGCTTAACGGAGGGCGAGCAGTACTTC. Residues: CASSLTEGEQYF. The whole variable domain, filled in from reference TRBV7-3 and TRBJ2-7, reads GAGVSQTPSNKVTEKGKYVELRCDPISGHTALYWYRQSLGQGPEFLIYFQGTGAADDSGLPNDRFFAVRPEGSVSTLKIQRTERGDSAVYLCASSLTEGEQYFGPGTRLTVT.

The chain combines TRBV29-1 with TRBJ2-7; TRBD1 matches at 10 bases. This CDR3 has 16 amino acids. CDR1 is SQVTM, CDR2 ANQGSEA, per germline. After removal of 6 bases from V and 6 bases from J, the junction contained 17 bases not matched to a gene. The CDR3 DNA follows: TGCAGCGTCGGGAAGAAACCGGGACAGGGGTTCGGCGAGCAGTACTTC. Encoded protein: CSVGKKPGQGFGEQYF.

This clone was seen a single time. The V call is TRBV28, the J call TRBJ1-1; D is uncertain. The CDR3 has 12 residues. V lost 3 bases, J lost 7 bases, and 9 bases lay in between. Germline V gives CDR1 MDHEN, CDR2 SYDVKM. CDR3 nucleotide sequence: TGTGCCAGCAGTTTGATAGTCGGTGAAGCTTTCTTT. This codes for CASSLIVGEAFF.

There are a few counts of this clone. The chain couples TRBV28 to TRBJ1-2, with 7 bases fitting TRBD1. Trimming at V came to 2 bases and at J to 0 bases, leaving 9 bases not matched to a gene. CDR1 is MDHEN, CDR2 SYDVKM, per germline. The CDR3 contains 17 residues. The CDR3 region is CASSLSPQGGTNYGYTF. CDR3 coding DNA: TGTGCCAGCAGTTTAAGTCCGCAGGGGGGAACTAACTATGGCTACACCTTC.